The source of this TCR beta chain is a study of CD8+ T cells in alopecia areata. Following RNA extraction, reverse transcription yielded cDNA that acted as the sequencing template. Clones were read by immunoSEQ multiplex PCR, and TCRdb kept only the in-frame ones, dropping some. The profile shows around 100,000 clones, approximately 60% of them singletons. Comments on this clone: In the same sample, other DNA sequences code for this CDR3.

The CDR3 contains 15 residues. Between the trimmed V and J ends, which lost 0 bases and 0 bases, there was a span of 6 bases. The germline CDR1 and CDR2 sequences are GTSNPN and SVGIG (reference sequence). The source is a human donor in good health. The V and J genes are TRBV30 and TRBJ1-6; no definite D call. Sequences were obtained from CD4+ T cells sorted from blood. The CDR3 reads CAWSVGSSYNSPLHF. CDR3 coding DNA: TGTGCCTGGAGTGTCGGAAGCTCCTATAATTCACCCCTCCACTTT.